This TCR beta chain was documented in a study of shared clonotypes between healthy human individuals. Each sorted subset replicate got 200 ng genomic DNA, approximately 27,000 genomes. Repertoires were generated with immunoSEQ multiplex PCR, while TCRdb's copy carries only in-frame clones and drops some. The sample lists millions of clones, approximately 94% seen once, with around 0.15% in the top ten. The V and J ends lost 4 bases and 7 bases, in that order; junction bases with no gene match: 12. The CDR3 runs 16 residues. Germline V gene lookup returns CDR1 SGHRS and CDR2 YFSETQ. The genes are TRBV5-1 and TRBJ2-1; 9 bases fit TRBD2. The sequence derives from a man younger than 30 in good health. The sequenced material came from naive CD4+ T cells sorted from blood. The subset was: CD45RA+ positively selected. The CDR3: CASSTGDSGRINEQFF. The CDR3 coding sequence is TGCGCCAGCAGCACTGGTGATAGCGGGAGAATAAATGAGCAGTTCTTC.